The 3 T cell receptor beta chains below come from one sample, sequenced in a study of OX40 agonist ivuxolimab in advanced cancers. Here immunoSEQ multiplex PCR was the method, and the copy in TCRdb shows in-frame clones only, minus some. The profile shows around 87,000 clones, 90% to 95% of them singletons. The sequencing here drew on CD4+ or CD8+ T cells sorted from blood, taken in a trial of the OX40 agonist ivuxolimab. These receptors originate from an adult with an advanced solid tumor such as melanoma, head and neck, liver or kidney cancer.

CDR3 DNA sequence: TGCGCCAGCAGCCCCCTTTTGAAGGGACTAGACGAGCAGTACTTC. Translating it yields CASSPLLKGLDEQYF. This rearrangement joins TRBV4-1 to TRBJ2-7; 8 bases agree with TRBD2. With V trimmed by 4 bases and J by 5 bases, 10 bases remained unmatched. Germline CDR1 is MGHRA and CDR2 is YSYEKL. The CDR3 covers 15 residues.

The chain uses TRBV2 and TRBJ1-4; D perhaps matches TRBD1 (6 bases). The CDR3 runs 15 residues. Trimming took off 6 bases at V and 5 bases at J, with 16 bases between the two ends. CDR1 and CDR2 (germline): SNHLY, FYNNEI. The CDR3 sequence is CASSPIRTVNEKLFF. In DNA form, the CDR3 reads TGTGCCAGCAGCCCCATTCGGACAGTAAATGAAAAACTGTTTTTT.

The J gene is TRBJ1-1, the V gene TRBV4-3; D is undetermined. Trimming removed 1 base from V and 6 bases from J, with 9 bases in between. The CDR3 has 13 residues. CDR1 is LGHNA and CDR2 is YSLEER in the germline V gene. The CDR3 is CASSQGASSEAFF. CDR3 nucleotides: TGCGCCAGCAGCCAAGGGGCGAGCTCTGAAGCTTTCTTT.